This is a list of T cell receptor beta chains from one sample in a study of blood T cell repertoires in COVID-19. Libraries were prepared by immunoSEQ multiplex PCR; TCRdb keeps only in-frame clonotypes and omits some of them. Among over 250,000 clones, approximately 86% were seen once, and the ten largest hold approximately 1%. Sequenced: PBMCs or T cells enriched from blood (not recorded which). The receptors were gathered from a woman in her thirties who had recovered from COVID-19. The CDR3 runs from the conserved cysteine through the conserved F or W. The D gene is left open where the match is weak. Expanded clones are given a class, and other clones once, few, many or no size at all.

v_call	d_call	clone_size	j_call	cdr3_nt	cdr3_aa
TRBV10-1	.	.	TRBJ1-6	TGCGCCAGCAGGAAATTTACAGGGTCACCCCTCCACTTT	CASRKFTGSPLHF
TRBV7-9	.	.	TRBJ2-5	TGTGCCAGCGGAGGCAGCAGGACGGGAGAAGAGACCCAGTACTTC	CASGGSRTGEETQYF
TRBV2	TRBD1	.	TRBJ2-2	TGTGCCAGCAGTGAAGAGACAGGGGCAGGGGCGGAGCTGTTTTTT	CASSEETGAGAELFF
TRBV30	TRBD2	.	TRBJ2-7	TGTGCCTGGACTCACCCGACTAGCGGGAGGGTATACGAGCAGTACTTC	CAWTHPTSGRVYEQYF
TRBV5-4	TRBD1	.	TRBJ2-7	TGTGCCAGCAGCGCCGGGACAGGGCCATACGAGCAGTACTTC	CASSAGTGPYEQYF
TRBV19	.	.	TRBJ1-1	TGTGCCAGTTCTAGAAACTGGGGGCTTGAAGCTTTCTTT	CASSRNWGLEAFF
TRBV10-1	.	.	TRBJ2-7	TGCGCCAGCAGTTCACTAGAGTTAGAGCAGTACTTC	CASSSLELEQYF
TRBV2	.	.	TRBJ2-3	TGTGCCAGCAGCCCGGACAGAGGGGGCACAGATACGCAGTATTTT	CASSPDRGGTDTQYF
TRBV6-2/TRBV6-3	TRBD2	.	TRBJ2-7	TGTGCCAGCAGTTTCGGGGGGGGCCCCTACGAGCAGTACTTC	CASSFGGGPYEQYF
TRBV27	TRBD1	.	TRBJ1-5	TGTGCCAGCAGCTTCAGGGGGCTGGGCAATCAGCCCCAGCATTTT	CASSFRGLGNQPQHF
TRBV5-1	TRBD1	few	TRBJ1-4	TGCGCCAGCAGCACAGGACGGACAGGAGTTAATGAAAAACTGTTTTTT	CASSTGRTGVNEKLFF
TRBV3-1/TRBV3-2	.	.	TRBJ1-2	TGTGCCAGCACCCCCCGCGGCAGGGACTATGGCTACACCTTC	CASTPRGRDYGYTF
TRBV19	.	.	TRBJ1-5	TGTGCCAGTAGTATTAACAGTTTCAATCAGCCCCAGCATTTT	CASSINSFNQPQHF
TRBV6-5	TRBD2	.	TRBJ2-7	TGTGCCAGCCGGGGGCTAGCGGGAGCGTCCTACGAGCAGTACTTC	CASRGLAGASYEQYF
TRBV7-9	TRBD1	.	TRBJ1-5	TGTGCCAGCAGCTTCCAGGGGACAGACGCTCAGCCCCAGCATTTT	CASSFQGTDAQPQHF
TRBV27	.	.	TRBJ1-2	TGTGCCAGCAGTTTATCGGGAGCGGGCTCAGCCCTAGTTGGGGGCTACACCTTC	CASSLSGAGSALVGGYTF
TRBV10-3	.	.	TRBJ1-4	TGTGCCTCCCAAGGAGGGAATGAAAAACTGTTTTTT	CASQGGNEKLFF
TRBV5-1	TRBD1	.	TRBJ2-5	TGCGCCAGCAGCTTGGGTGACAGGGAAGGAGAGACCCAGTACTTC	CASSLGDREGETQYF
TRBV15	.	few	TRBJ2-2	TGTGCCACCAGCAGAGATCGCGGCACCGGGGAGCTGTTTTTT	CATSRDRGTGELFF
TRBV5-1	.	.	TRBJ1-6	TGCGCCAGCAGCCGGGCAGGGCTGAGCTCCTATAATTCACCCCTCCACTTT	CASSRAGLSSYNSPLHF
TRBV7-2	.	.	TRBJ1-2	TGTGCCAGCAGCTTTCGCGGGGGCAACTATGGCTACACCTTC	CASSFRGGNYGYTF
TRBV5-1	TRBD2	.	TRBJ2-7	TGCGCCAGCAGAGGGGAGGGCCCCTACGAGCAGTACTTC	CASRGEGPYEQYF
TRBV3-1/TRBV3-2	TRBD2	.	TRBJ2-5	TGTGCCAGCAGCCCGGGACTAGCGGGAGGGCCGGAGACCCAGTACTTC	CASSPGLAGGPETQYF
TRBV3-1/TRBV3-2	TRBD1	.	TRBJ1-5	TGTGCCAGCAGCTCCGGTGGGACAGGGACTTCGAGTTGTTATAGCAATCAGCCCCAGCATTTT	CASSSGGTGTSSCYSNQPQHF
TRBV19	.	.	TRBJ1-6	TGTGCCAGTAGTAGGAGGGATTCCCCCACTAGTAATTCACCCCTCCACTTT	CASSRRDSPTSNSPLHF
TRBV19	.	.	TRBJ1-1	TGTGCCAGTACCACGGACTTTTCCGCAGACACTGAAGCTTTCTTT	CASTTDFSADTEAFF
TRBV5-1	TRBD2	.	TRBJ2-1	TGCGCCAGCAGCTTGCTTGGAGGTTCGGGGGGCAATGAGCAGTTCTTC	CASSLLGGSGGNEQFF
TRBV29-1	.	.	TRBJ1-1	TGCAGCGGGACAGTCACTGAAGCTTTCTTT	CSGTVTEAFF
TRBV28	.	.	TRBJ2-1	TGTGCCAGCAGTTCTCCGACAGGTTACAATGAGCAGTTCTTC	CASSSPTGYNEQFF
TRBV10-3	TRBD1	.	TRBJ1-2	TGTGCCATCAGTGAGAGGGACAGGAGGTATGGCTACACCTTC	CAISERDRRYGYTF
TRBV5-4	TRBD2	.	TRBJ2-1	TGTGCCAGCAGCAGCAGACTAGCGGGTAGAATAAGTAATGAGCAGTTCTTC	CASSSRLAGRISNEQFF
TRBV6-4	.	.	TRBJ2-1	TGTGCCAGCAGTGGGAGACAGAGCTCCTACAATGAGCAGTTCTTC	CASSGRQSSYNEQFF
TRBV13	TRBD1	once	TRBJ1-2	TGTGCCAGCAGTTTTCTAGGGACAGGGGACGGCTACACCTTC	CASSFLGTGDGYTF
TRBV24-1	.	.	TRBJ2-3	TGTGCCACCAGTGATTTTAACTTGGGCACCTCAGATACGCAGTATTTT	CATSDFNLGTSDTQYF
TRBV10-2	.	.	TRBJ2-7	TGCGCCAGTCGTACAGGGACGGGCGAGCAGTACTTC	CASRTGTGEQYF
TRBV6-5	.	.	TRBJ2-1	TGTGCCAGCATCCCTAGACTAGGCGCTTACAATGAGCAGTTCTTC	CASIPRLGAYNEQFF
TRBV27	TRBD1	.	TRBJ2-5	TGTGCCAGCAGTTTGGACAGGGGGGAAGAGACCCAGTACTTC	CASSLDRGEETQYF
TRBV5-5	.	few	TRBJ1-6	TGTGCCAGCAGTACAGCCGGCAGTCTTTCGCCCCTCCACTTT	CASSTAGSLSPLHF
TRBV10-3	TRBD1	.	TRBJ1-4	TGTGCCATCAGTTCCCCTACCGGGACAGATGAAAAACTGTTTTTT	CAISSPTGTDEKLFF
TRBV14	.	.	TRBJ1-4	TGTGCCAGCAGGAGGCAGTCCGTTGAAAAACTGTTTTTT	CASRRQSVEKLFF
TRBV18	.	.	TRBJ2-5	TGTGCCAGCTCACCACCTAGCTCGGAGACCCAGTACTTC	CASSPPSSETQYF
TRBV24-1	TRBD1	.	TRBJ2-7	TGTGCCACCAGTGCACGACAGGGCAACGAGCAGTACTTC	CATSARQGNEQYF
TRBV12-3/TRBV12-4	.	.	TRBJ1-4	TGTGCCAGCAGTTTATCCGTAGATGAAAAACTGTTTTTT	CASSLSVDEKLFF
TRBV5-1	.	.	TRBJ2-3	TGCGCCAGCAGCTCCATAAGATCCTCACGGGAGTATTTT	CASSSIRSSREYF